This T cell receptor (beta chain) was recovered during a study of OX40 agonist ivuxolimab in advanced cancers. To note about this clone: The target antigen is unknown.

General observations from the study: Circulating CD4+ and CD8+ T cells showed clonal expansion by week 6 at 0.1 to 3.0 mg/kg.

Germline CDR1 and CDR2: MNHEY and SMNVEV (reference sequence). V was trimmed by 2 bases and J by 0 bases, leaving 11 bases between them. The CDR3 length is 16 residues. Measured with immunoSEQ multiplex PCR; TCRdb has only the in-frame clones, and not every one. The data contain almost 70,000 clones, 80% to 90% of them singletons. V and J are TRBV27 and TRBJ1-5; D not resolved. Source: CD4+ or CD8+ T cells sorted from blood, taken in a trial of the OX40 agonist ivuxolimab. The TCR was taken from an adult with an advanced solid tumor such as melanoma, head and neck, liver or kidney cancer. CDR3 amino acids: CASSLSAGYSNQPQHF. CDR3 DNA sequence: TGTGCCAGCAGTTTAAGCGCCGGATATAGCAATCAGCCCCAGCATTTT.